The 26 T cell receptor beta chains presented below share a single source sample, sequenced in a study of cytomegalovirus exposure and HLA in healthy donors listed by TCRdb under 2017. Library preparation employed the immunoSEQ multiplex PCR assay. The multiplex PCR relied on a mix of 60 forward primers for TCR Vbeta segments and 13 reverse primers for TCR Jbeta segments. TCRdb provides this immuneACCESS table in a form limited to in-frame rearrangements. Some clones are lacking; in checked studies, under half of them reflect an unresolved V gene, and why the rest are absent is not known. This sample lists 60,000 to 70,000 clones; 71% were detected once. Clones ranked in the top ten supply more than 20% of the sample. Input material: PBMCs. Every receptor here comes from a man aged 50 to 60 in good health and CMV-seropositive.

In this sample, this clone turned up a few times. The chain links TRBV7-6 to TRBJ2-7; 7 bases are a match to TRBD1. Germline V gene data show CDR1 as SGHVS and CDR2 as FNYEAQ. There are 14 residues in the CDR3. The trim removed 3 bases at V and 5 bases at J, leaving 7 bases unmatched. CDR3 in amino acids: CASSLTGLGHEQYF. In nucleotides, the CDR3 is TGTGCCAGCAGCTTGACAGGGTTGGGCCACGAGCAGTACTTC.

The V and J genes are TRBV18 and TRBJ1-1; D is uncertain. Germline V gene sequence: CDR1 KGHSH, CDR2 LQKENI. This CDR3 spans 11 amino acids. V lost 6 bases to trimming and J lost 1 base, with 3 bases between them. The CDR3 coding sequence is TGTGCCAGCTCCCAGAACACTGAAGCTTTCTTT. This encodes CASSQNTEAFF.

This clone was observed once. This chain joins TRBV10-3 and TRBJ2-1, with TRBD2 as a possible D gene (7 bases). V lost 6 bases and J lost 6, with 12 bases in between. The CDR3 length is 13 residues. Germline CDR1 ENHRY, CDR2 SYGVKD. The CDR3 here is CAIRLADSNEQFF. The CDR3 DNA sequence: TGTGCCATCAGGCTAGCGGACAGCAATGAGCAGTTCTTC.

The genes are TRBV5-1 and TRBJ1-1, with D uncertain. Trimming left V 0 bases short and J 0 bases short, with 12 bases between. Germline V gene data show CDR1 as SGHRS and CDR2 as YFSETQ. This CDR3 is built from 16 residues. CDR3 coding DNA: TGCGCCAGCAGCTTGGGTGCAGGTCTCATGAACACTGAAGCTTTCTTT. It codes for CASSLGAGLMNTEAFF.

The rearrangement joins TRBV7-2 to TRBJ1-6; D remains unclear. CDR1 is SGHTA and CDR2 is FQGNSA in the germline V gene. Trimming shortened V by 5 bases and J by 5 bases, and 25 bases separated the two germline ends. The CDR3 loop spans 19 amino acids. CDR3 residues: CASSPTSAAGLVNNSPLHF. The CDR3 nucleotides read TGTGCCAGCAGCCCTACCTCCGCGGCGGGTTTAGTTAATAATTCACCCCTCCACTTT.

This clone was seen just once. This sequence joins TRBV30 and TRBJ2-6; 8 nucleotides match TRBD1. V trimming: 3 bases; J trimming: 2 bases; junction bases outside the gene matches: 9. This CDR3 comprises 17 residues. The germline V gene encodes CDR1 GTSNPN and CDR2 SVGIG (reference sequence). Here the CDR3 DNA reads TGTGCCTGGAGGTCGACAGGGGAAGGAACTGGGGCCAACGTCCTGACTTTC. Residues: CAWRSTGEGTGANVLTF.

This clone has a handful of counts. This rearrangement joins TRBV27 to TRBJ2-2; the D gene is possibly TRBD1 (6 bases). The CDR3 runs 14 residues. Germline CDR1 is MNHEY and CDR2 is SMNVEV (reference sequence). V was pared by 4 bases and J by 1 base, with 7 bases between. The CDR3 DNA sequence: TGTGCCAGCAGTTGGACAGTGAACACCGGGGAGCTGTTTTTT. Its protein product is CASSWTVNTGELFF.

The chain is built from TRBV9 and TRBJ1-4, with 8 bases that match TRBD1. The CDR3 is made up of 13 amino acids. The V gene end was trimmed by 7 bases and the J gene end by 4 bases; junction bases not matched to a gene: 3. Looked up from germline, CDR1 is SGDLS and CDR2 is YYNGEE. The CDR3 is CASRTGINEKLFF. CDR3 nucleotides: TGTGCCAGCCGGACAGGGATTAATGAAAAACTGTTTTTT.

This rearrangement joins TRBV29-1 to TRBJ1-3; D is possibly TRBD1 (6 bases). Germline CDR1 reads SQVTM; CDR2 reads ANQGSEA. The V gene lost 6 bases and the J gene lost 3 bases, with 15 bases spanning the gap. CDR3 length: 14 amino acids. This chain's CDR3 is CSVALGAVGNTIYF. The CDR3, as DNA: TGCAGCGTGGCCTTGGGGGCGGTTGGAAACACCATATATTTT.

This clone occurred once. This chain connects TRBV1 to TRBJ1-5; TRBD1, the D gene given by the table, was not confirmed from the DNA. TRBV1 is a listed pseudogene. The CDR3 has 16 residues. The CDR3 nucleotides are TGCACCAGCAGCCAGGGACAGGGGGCGAGCAATCAGCCCCAGCATTTT. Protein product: CTSSQGQGASNQPQHF.

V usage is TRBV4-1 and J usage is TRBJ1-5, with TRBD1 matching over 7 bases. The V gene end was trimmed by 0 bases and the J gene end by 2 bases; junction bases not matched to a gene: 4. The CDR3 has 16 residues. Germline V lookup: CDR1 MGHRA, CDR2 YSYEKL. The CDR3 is CASSQDGGQGNQPQHF. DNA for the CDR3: TGCGCCAGCAGCCAAGATGGAGGACAGGGCAATCAGCCCCAGCATTTT.

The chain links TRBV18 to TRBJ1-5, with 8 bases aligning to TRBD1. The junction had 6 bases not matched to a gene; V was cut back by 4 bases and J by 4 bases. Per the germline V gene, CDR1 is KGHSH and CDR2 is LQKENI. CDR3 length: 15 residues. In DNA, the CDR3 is TGTGCCAGCTCACTCCGGACAGGGACAAATCAGCCCCAGCATTTT. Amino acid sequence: CASSLRTGTNQPQHF. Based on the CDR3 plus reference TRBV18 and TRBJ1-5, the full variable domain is NAGVMQNPRHLVRRRGQEARLRCSPMKGHSHVYWYRQLPEEGLKFMVYLQKENIIDESGMPKERFSAEFPKEGPSILRIQQVVRGDSAAYFCASSLRTGTNQPQHFGDGTRLSIL.

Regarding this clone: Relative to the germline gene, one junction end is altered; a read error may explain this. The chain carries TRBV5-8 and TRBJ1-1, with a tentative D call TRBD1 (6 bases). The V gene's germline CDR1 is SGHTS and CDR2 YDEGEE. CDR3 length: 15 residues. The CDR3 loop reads CASSVRDTLKTEAFF. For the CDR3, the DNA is TGTGCCAGCAGCGTAAGGGACACACTGAAAACTGAAGCTTTCTTT.

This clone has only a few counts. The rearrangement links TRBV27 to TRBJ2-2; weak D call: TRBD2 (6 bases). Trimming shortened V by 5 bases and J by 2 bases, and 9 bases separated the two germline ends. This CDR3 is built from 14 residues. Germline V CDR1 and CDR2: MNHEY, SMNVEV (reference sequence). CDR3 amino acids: CASSTRGNTGELFF. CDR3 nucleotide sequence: TGTGCCAGCAGTACGCGGGGAAACACCGGGGAGCTGTTTTTT.

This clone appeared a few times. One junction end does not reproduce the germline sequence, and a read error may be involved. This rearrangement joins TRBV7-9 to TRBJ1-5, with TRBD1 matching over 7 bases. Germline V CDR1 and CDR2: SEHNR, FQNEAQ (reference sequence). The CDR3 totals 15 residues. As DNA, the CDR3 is TGTTCCAGCAGCAAACAGGGGAGCAGCAATCAGCCCCAGCATTTT. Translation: CSSSKQGSSNQPQHF.

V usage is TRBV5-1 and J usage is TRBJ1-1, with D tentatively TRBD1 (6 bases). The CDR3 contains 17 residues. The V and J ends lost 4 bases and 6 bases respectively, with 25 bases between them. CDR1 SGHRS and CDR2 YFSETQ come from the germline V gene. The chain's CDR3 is CASSPTGHQGGRSEAFF. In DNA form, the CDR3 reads TGCGCCAGCAGCCCCACGGGACACCAGGGTGGTAGGTCTGAAGCTTTCTTT.

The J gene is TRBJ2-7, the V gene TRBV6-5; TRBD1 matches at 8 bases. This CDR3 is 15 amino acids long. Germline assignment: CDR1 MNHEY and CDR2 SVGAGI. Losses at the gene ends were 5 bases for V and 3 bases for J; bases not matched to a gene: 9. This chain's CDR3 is CASSPRDRSYYEQYF. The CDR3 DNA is TGTGCCAGCAGTCCCCGGGACAGGAGCTACTACGAGCAGTACTTC.

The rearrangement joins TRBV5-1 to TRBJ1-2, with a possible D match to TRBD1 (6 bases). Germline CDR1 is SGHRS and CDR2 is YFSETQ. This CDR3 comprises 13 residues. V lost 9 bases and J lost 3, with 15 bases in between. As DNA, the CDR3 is TGCGCCACCCGCGGAGGGGGGGACTATGGCTACACCTTC. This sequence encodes CATRGGGDYGYTF.

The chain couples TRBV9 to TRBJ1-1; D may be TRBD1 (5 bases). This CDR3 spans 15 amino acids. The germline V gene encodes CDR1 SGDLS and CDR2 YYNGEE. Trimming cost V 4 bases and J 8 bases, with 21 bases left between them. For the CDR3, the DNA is TGTGCCAGCAGCCCCCTAGGGGTTCCGGACGTCGAAGCTTTCTTT. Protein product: CASSPLGVPDVEAFF. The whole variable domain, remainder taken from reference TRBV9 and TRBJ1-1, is DSGVTQTPKHLITATGQRVTLRCSPRSGDLSVYWYQQSLDQGLQFLIQYYNGEERAKGNILERFSAQQFPDLHSELNLSSLELGDSALYFCASSPLGVPDVEAFFGQGTRLTVV.

CDR3 sequence: CSVGLGLAGDWYTGELFF. CDR3 nucleotides: TGCAGCGTCGGCCTCGGACTAGCGGGAGATTGGTACACCGGGGAGCTGTTTTTT. This chain links TRBV29-1 with TRBJ2-2, with 13 bases matching TRBD2. The CDR3 length is 18 residues. In germline, CDR1 is SQVTM, CDR2 ANQGSEA. The V gene end was trimmed by 6 bases and the J gene end by 3 bases; junction bases not matched to a gene: 13.

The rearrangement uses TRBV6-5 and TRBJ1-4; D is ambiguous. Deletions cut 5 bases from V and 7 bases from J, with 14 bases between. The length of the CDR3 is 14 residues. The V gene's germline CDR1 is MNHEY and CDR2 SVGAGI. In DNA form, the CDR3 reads TGTGCCAGCAGTAAAAGTGGTTCTAGTGAAAAACTGTTTTTT. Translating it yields CASSKSGSSEKLFF.

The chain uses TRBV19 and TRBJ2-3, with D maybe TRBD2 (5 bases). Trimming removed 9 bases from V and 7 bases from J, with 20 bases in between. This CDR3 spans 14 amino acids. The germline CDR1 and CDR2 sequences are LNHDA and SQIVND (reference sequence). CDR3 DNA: TGTGCCAGCTCTCGGGATACGCGGGCATATACGCAGTATTTT. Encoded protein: CASSRDTRAYTQYF.

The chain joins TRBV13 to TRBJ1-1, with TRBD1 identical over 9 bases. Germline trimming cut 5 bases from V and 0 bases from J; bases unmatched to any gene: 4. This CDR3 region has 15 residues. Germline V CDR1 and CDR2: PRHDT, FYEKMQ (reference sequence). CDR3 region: CASSQRTGVNTEAFF. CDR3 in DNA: TGTGCCAGCAGCCAACGGACAGGGGTGAACACTGAAGCTTTCTTT. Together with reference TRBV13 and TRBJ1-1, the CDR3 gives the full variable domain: AAGVIQSPRHLIKEKRETATLKCYPIPRHDTVYWYQQGPGQDPQFLISFYEKMQSDKGSIPDRFSAQQFSDYHSELNMSSLELGDSALYFCASSQRTGVNTEAFFGQGTRLTVV.

Here the CDR3 DNA reads TGTGCCAGCGCTGCCGGGACTAGCGGGAGTGCGACAGATACGCAGTATTTT. It encodes CASAAGTSGSATDTQYF. This rearrangement joins TRBV5-8 to TRBJ2-3; TRBD2 agrees at 14 bases. Germline V lookup: CDR1 SGHTS, CDR2 YDEGEE. The CDR3 spans 17 residues. The junction had 10 bases not matched to a gene; V was cut back by 7 bases and J by 3 bases.

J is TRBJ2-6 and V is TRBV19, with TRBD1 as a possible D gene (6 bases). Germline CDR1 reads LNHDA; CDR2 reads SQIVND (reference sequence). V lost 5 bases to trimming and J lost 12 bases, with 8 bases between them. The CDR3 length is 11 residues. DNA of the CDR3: TGTGCCAGTAGTCCAGGGGTCGTCCTGACTTTC. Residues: CASSPGVVLTF.

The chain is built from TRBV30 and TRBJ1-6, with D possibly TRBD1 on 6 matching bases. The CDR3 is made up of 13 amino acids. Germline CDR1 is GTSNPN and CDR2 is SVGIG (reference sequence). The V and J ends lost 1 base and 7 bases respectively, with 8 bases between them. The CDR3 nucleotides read TGTGCCTGGAGTGAGGGGGTCAATTCACCCCTCCACTTT. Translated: CAWSEGVNSPLHF. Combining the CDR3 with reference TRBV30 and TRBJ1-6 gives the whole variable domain SQTIHQWPATLVQPVGSPLSLECTVEGTSNPNLYWYRQAAGRGLQLLFYSVGIGQISSEVPQNLSASRPQDRQFILSSKKLLLSDSGFYLCAWSEGVNSPLHFGNGTRLTVT.